This TCR beta chain derives from a study of blood T cells in healthy people across ages. Study outcomes and limitations: The donors' CMV status was not determined, possibly confounding changes in expanded clonotypes.

V lost 5 bases and J lost 1, with 13 bases in between. The CDR3 has 15 residues. Germline CDR1 is SGHVS and CDR2 is FQNEAQ. On this clonotype: Its antigen is unidentified.

A J-beta primer mix and a sample-barcoded 5' primer were used in a second PCR of roughly 7 to 12 cycles. Each CDR3 protein gets one entry after TCRdb re-called the 5' RACE reads with MiXCR. Of 1.4 million or so distinct CDR3 sequences in the sample, roughly 43% are singletons; the top ten hold approximately 4%. The sequencing input was blood. The sequence was collected from a woman aged 18-29 years in good health. This sequence joins TRBV7-8 and TRBJ2-3, with a tentative D call TRBD2 (5 bases). Here the CDR3 reads CASSPPRGRTDTQYF. The CDR3 region has the DNA TGTGCCAGCAGCCCCCCTCGGGGTCGCACAGATACGCAGTATTTT.